These 6 T cell receptor beta chains were sequenced from one sample in a study of T-cell memory formation after mild COVID-19. TCRdb re-called the 5' RACE reads with MiXCR, one entry per CDR3 protein. The sample includes fewer than 450,000 distinct CDR3 sequences, roughly 20% of them seen just once. The sequenced sample was PBMCs or a T cell subset sorted from them (not recorded which). All receptors come from an adult woman who had mild COVID-19 (a few samples of this study predate the infection). Cell type and time point are not known.

The chain employs TRBV5-1 and TRBJ2-2; D may be TRBD1 (6 bases). V dropped 3 bases and J dropped 5 bases, with 17 bases sitting between them. Germline CDR1 SGHRS, CDR2 YFSETQ. The CDR3 sequence is 16 residues long. CDR3 DNA: TGCGCCAGCAGCTACTCGACAGGAGCCATAACCGGGGAGCTGTTTTTT. The encoded protein is CASSYSTGAITGELFF.

This chain links TRBV15 with TRBJ2-3, with a tentative D call TRBD2 (6 bases). The germline gives CDR1 LNHNV, CDR2 YYDKDF (reference sequence). The CDR3 loop spans 14 amino acids. V dropped 6 bases and J dropped 6 bases, with 16 bases sitting between them. The CDR3 coding sequence is TGTGCCACCAGTGTCGGCGGGGAGGTTGATACGCAGTATTTT. The encoded protein is CATSVGGEVDTQYF.

The CDR3 DNA is TGTGCCAGCAGCTTAGGAACTTTAATGAACACTGAAGCTTTCTTT. Protein product: CASSLGTLMNTEAFF. The chain employs TRBV7-9 and TRBJ1-1; D remains ambiguous. CDR3 length: 15 amino acids. The germline V and J ends were trimmed by 1 base and 0 bases, with 9 bases remaining between them. Germline V gene data show CDR1 as SEHNR and CDR2 as FQNEAQ (reference sequence).

This clonotype was seen more than once but under ten times. The chain combines TRBV6-5 with TRBJ1-1; no reliable D call. This CDR3 has 12 amino acids. CDR1 and CDR2 from the germline V gene are MNHEY and SVGAGI. V was pared by 7 bases and J by 1 base, with 7 bases between. This CDR3 is CASTTENTEAFF. In DNA form, the CDR3 reads TGTGCCAGCACAACGGAGAACACTGAAGCTTTCTTT.

The J gene is TRBJ2-1, the V gene TRBV4-1, with D possibly matching TRBD2 (6 bases). Per germline, CDR1 MGHRA and CDR2 YSYEKL. The CDR3 runs 17 residues. V was cut by 3 bases and J by 1 base, with 16 bases left in between. In nucleotides, the CDR3 is TGCGCCAGCAGCCACAACTTACCGGGGGTTTCCTACAATGAGCAGTTCTTC. It translates to CASSHNLPGVSYNEQFF.

The DNA of the CDR3 is TGTGCCAGCAGCGAACTAGCGGGGTGGGAGACCCAGTACTTC. Its protein product is CASSELAGWETQYF. The chain employs TRBV3-1 and TRBJ2-5; 10 nucleotides match TRBD2. V dropped 5 bases and J dropped 5; count of bases not matched to a gene: 5. CDR1 LGHDT and CDR2 YNNKEL come from the germline V gene (reference sequence). The CDR3 spans 14 residues.